This TCR beta chain was captured by sequencing in a study of graft-versus-host responses after intestinal transplantation. Looking at the study overall: Multivisceral, liver-intestinal, or isolated intestinal grafts were transplanted into recipients. The recipients all started with anti-thymocyte globulin induction and then took tacrolimus and steroids for roughly 3 years. Findings and limits, study-wide: Association was observed between peak circulating GvH clone levels and early post-transplant HvG declines. GvH clones were identified in recipient marrow, with some first appearing in ileum or blood.

Intraepithelial lymphocytes and lamina propria lymphocytes were released through processing of graft tissue. Clones were read by immunoSEQ multiplex PCR, and TCRdb kept only the in-frame ones, dropping some. Altogether 14,000 or so clones are present, approximately 80% being singletons, with the ten largest covering 3.9%. This CDR3 comprises 14 residues. The germline CDR1 and CDR2 sequences are MNHEY and SVGAGI. Trimming cost V 6 bases and J 7 bases, with 13 bases left between them. As concerns this clone: Its cognate antigen is unknown.

The rearrangement links TRBV6-5 to TRBJ1-6; a possible D gene is TRBD1 (6 bases). The sample was ileum tissue, taken roughly 26 days after intestinal transplant. The source of this sequence is a human patient who received an intestinal transplant, so some T cells may come from the graft donor. The CDR3 region has the DNA TGTGCCAGCAGACCACAGGGCGGGAATTCACCCCTCCACTTT. This translates into CASRPQGGNSPLHF.